This TCR beta chain was recorded in a study of blood T cell repertoires in COVID-19. Background on the study: From the United States, Italy and Spain came samples of acute and convalescent COVID-19.

The table lists this clone with a count of one. Some clones are missing from TCRdb's copy, which holds only in-frame ones; the method was immunoSEQ multiplex PCR. The sample lists under 110,000 clones; over 55% were seen once. This CDR3 region has 14 residues. Germline loops: CDR1 KGHSH, CDR2 LQKENI. With V trimmed by 4 bases and J by 7 bases, 3 bases remained unmatched. The clonotype originates from a human donor with acute or convalescent COVID-19. The donor label of this sample is uncertain. This chain uses TRBV18 with TRBJ1-6; TRBD1 aligns across 8 bases. The sample comprised peripheral blood. CDR3 sequence reads: CASSLQGENSPLHF. The CDR3 nucleotides are TGTGCCAGCTCACTACAGGGGGAGAATTCACCCCTCCACTTT. Using reference TRBV18 and TRBJ1-6 for the parts outside the CDR3, the full variable domain is NAGVMQNPRHLVRRRGQEARLRCSPMKGHSHVYWYRQLPEEGLKFMVYLQKENIIDESGMPKERFSAEFPKEGPSILRIQQVVRGDSAAYFCASSLQGENSPLHFGNGTRLTVT.